The entry below describes one T cell receptor (beta chain). The target antigen is unknown. The repertoire was sequenced with immunoSEQ multiplex PCR; TCRdb's copy has only in-frame clones and lacks some. The data hold 200,000 to 250,000 clones, with 80% to 90% observed a single time. This sample is drawn from a study of cytomegalovirus exposure and HLA in healthy donors. V lost 4 bases and J lost 7, with 8 bases in between. Looked up from germline, CDR1 is SGHAT and CDR2 is FQDESV (reference sequence). CDR3 size: 12 residues. Study-level points and caveats: Cytomegalovirus status was reportedly diagnosed by the classifier with high sensitivity and specificity. Cytomegalovirus association was listed for roughly 160 TCR beta chains.

The receptor comes from a young woman in good health and CMV-seronegative. Sequencing was performed on PBMCs. The genes are TRBV11-1 and TRBJ2-1, with a possible D match to TRBD1 (6 bases). CDR3 sequence reads: CASSSQGNEQFF. The CDR3 coding sequence is TGTGCCAGCAGCTCACAGGGAAATGAGCAGTTCTTC.